This T cell receptor beta chain was captured by sequencing in a study of T cell clonotyping in hematopoietic cell transplantation. At the level of the study: Pretransplant recipient samples were taken after cytoreduction. The study, taken as a whole, reports: Recipient TCR diversity dropped after transplant; expanded clonotypes rose from day 30 to 180. At the given depth, recipient repertoires were over 95% de novo clonotypes. Higher Inverse Simpson Index values in graft donor and pretransplant recipient predicted broader posttransplant TCR diversity.

Time point given: recipient sample about 28 days before transplant, after cytoreduction. Sequencing used immunoSEQ multiplex PCR; TCRdb keeps in-frame clones, though not all of them. Among roughly 30,000 clones, about three quarters were seen once, and the ten largest hold around 6.5%. Only one count was recorded for this clone. The target antigen is unknown. There are 17 residues in the CDR3. Germline trimming cut 0 bases from V and 7 bases from J; bases unmatched to any gene: 7. Germline-derived CDR1 and CDR2 are SGHVS and FNYEAQ. The receptor was isolated from a woman younger than 45 with chronic myeloid leukemia. Some clones in this sample may be carry-over from other donors' samples. V usage is TRBV7-6 and J usage is TRBJ1-6, with 9 positions matching TRBD1. The sequencing here drew on peripheral blood mononuclear cells, taken before stem cell transplant. The CDR3 region has the DNA TGTGCCAGCAGCTTAGCCGCCGGGACAGGGCCCAATTCACCCCTCCACTTT. Translating it yields CASSLAAGTGPNSPLHF.